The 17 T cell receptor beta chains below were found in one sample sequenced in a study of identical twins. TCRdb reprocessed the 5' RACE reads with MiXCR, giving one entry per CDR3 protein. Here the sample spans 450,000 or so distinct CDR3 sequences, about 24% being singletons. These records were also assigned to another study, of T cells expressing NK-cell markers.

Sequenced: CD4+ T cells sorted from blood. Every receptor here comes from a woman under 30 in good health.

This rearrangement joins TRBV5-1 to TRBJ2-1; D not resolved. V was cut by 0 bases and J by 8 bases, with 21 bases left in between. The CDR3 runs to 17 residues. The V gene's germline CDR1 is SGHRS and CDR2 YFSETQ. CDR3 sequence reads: CASSLVEGPPEDDEQFF. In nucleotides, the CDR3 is TGCGCCAGCAGCTTGGTGGAAGGTCCCCCCGAGGACGATGAGCAGTTCTTC.

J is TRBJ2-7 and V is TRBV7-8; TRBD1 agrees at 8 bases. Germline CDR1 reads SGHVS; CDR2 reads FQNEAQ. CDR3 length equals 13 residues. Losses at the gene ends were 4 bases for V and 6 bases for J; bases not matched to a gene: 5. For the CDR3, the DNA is TGTGCCAGCAGCTCCCAGACAGGGGCCGAGCAGTACTTC. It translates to CASSSQTGAEQYF.

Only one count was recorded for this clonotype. CDR3 sequence (DNA): TGCGCCAGCAGGCCTTCTAGCGGGGGGGCCGGAGAGACCCAGTACTTC. Residues: CASRPSSGGAGETQYF. V gene TRBV4-1 combines with J gene TRBJ2-5, with TRBD2 matching over 12 bases. After removal of 6 bases from V and 4 bases from J, the junction contained 9 bases not matched to a gene. Germline V gene sequence: CDR1 MGHRA, CDR2 YSYEKL. The CDR3 spans 16 residues.

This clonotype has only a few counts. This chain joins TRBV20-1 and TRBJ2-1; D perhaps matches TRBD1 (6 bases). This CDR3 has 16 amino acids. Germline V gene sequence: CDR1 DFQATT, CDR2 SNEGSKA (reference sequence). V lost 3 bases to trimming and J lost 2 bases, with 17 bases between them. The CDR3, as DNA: TGCAGTGCTAGCTCCCCGGGACACCGAACCTACAATGAGCAGTTCTTC. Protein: CSASSPGHRTYNEQFF.

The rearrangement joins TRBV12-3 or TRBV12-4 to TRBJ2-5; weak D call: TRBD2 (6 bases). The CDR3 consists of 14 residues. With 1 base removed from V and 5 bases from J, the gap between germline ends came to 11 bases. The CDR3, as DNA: TGTGCCAGCAGTTTAGGAGTCCGGGGGGAGACCCAGTACTTC. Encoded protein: CASSLGVRGETQYF.

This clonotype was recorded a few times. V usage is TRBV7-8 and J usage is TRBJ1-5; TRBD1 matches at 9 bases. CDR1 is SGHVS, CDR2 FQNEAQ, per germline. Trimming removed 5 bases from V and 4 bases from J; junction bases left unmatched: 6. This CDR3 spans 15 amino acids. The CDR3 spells CASSPRTGVNQPQHF. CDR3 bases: TGTGCCAGCAGCCCAAGGACAGGGGTAAATCAGCCCCAGCATTTT. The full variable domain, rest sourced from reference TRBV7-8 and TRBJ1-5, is GAGVSQSPRYKVAKRGQDVALRCDPISGHVSLFWYQQALGQGPEFLTYFQNEAQLDKSGLPSDRFFAERPEGSVSTLKIQRTQQEDSAVYLCASSPRTGVNQPQHFGDGTRLSIL.

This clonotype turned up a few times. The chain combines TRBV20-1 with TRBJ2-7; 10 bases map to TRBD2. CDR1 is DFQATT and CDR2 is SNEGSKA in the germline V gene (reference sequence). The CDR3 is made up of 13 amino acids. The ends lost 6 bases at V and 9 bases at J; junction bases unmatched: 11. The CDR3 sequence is CSATWTSGTRQYF. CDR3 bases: TGCAGTGCCACCTGGACTAGCGGAACGAGGCAGTACTTC.

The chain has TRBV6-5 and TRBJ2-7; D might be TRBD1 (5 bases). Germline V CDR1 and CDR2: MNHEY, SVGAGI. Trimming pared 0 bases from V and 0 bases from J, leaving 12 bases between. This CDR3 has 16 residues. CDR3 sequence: CASSYSAGQASYEQYF. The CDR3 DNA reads TGTGCCAGCAGTTACTCTGCAGGACAAGCCTCCTACGAGCAGTACTTC.

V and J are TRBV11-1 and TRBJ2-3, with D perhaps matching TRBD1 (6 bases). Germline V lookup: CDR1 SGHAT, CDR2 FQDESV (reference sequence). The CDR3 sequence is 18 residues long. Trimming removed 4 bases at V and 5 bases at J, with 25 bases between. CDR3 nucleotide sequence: TGTGCCAGCAGCTCCCCAACCGGGACACCTCCGCGGGTAGATACGCAGTATTTT. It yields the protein CASSSPTGTPPRVDTQYF.

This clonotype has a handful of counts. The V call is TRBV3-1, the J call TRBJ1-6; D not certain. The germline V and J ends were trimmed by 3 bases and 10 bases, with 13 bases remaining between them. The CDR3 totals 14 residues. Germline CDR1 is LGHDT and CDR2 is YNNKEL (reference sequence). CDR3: CASSQGRGRSPLHF. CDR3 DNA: TGTGCCAGCAGCCAGGGGAGAGGGAGGTCACCCCTCCACTTT.

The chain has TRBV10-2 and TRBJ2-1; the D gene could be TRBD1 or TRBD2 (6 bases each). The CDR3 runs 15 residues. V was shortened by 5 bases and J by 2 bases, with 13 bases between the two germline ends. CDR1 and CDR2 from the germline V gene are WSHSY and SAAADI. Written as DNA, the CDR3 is TGCGCCAGCAGTTTCTCAGGGGAGGCCTACAATGAGCAGTTCTTC. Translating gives CASSFSGEAYNEQFF.

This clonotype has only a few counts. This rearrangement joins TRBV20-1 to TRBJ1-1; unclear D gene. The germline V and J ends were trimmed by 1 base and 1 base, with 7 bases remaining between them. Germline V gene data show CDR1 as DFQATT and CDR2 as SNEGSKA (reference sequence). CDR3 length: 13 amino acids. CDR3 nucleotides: TGCAGTGCTAGAGTTCCAGCGAACACTGAAGCTTTCTTT. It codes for CSARVPANTEAFF.

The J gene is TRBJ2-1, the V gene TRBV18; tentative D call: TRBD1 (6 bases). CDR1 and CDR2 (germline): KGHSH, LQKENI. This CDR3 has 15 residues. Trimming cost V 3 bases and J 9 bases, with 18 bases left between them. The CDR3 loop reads CASSPQGPGLGEQFF. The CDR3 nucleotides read TGTGCCAGCTCACCCCAGGGGCCTGGTCTTGGTGAGCAGTTCTTC.

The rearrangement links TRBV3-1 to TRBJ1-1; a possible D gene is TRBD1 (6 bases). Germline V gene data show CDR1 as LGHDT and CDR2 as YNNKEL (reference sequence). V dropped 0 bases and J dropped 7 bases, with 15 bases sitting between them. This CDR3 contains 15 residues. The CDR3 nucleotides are TGTGCCAGCAGCCAAGAAAGCAGGGGCTTTAATGAAGCTTTCTTT. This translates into CASSQESRGFNEAFF. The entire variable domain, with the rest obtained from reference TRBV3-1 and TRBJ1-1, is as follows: DTAVSQTPKYLVTQMGNDKSIKCEQNLGHDTMYWYKQDSKKFLKIMFSYNNKELIINETVPNRFSPKSPDKAHLNLHINSLELGDSAVYFCASSQESRGFNEAFFGQGTRLTVV.

CDR3 protein: CASSLGVTGWNEQYF. The CDR3 coding sequence is TGTGCCAGCAGCTTAGGGGTGACAGGGTGGAACGAGCAGTACTTC. The V call is TRBV11-2, the J call TRBJ2-7; the match to TRBD1 covers 7 bases. V lost 1 base to trimming and J lost 5 bases; unmatched junction nucleotides: 8. This CDR3 has 15 amino acids. The germline CDR1 and CDR2 sequences are SGHAT and FQNNGV.

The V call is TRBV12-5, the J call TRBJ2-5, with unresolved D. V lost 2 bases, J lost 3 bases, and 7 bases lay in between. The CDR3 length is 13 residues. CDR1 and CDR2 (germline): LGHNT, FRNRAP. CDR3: CASGLRGKETQYF. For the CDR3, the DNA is TGTGCTAGTGGTTTGAGAGGAAAAGAGACCCAGTACTTC.

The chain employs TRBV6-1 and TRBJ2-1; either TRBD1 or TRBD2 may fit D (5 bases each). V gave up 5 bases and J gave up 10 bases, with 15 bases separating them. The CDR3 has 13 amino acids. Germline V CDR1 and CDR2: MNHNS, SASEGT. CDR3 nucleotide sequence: TGTGCCAGCAGTCTCTGGGACCAAGGGGAGCAGTTCTTC. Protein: CASSLWDQGEQFF.